This record covers a single T cell receptor (beta chain). What antigen it recognizes has not been identified. Base qualities are not recorded, but no much larger clone differs from it by a single base. This entry is derived from a study of blood T cell repertoires in COVID-19 (TCRdb year 2020). For the wider study: Samples covering the acute and convalescent phases of COVID-19 were provided by collaborators in the United States, Italy and Spain. The material from the prospective study consisted of cDNA or gDNA derived from T cells, B-cell-depleted T cells, or PBMCs. The dataset comprised deeply sampled blood TCRbeta repertoires from subjects exposed to, actively infected with, or recovered from COVID-19. The repertoires were released in a freely available public database meant as a resource for research on the immune response to SARS-CoV-2. Samples came from the ongoing ImmuneRACE study (first 160 participants) plus 1,254 subjects from 6 global collaborators. Nearly every sample came with metadata listing a de-identified subject ID, COVID-19 status, age in years and sex. Where available, HLA class I and class II types were obtained from metadata supplied by the sample provider rather than from assay-based typing.

General study outcomes and caveats: Clinical and demographic metadata were provided uncurated, with the amount varying by source and participant.

A second Seattle source provided samples from volunteer blood donors who had recovered from COVID-19. Collaborating institutions collected whole blood in K2EDTA tubes following their own protocols. For TCRbeta analysis, collaborators shipped samples as frozen whole blood, isolated PBMCs, or DNA extracted from either of those sample types. TCRbeta CDR3 regions were amplified from genomic DNA by means of the immunoSEQ Assay, a bias-controlled multiplex PCR. In the authors' own workflow: The number of nucleated cells in each sample was estimated by amplification of reference gene primers within the assay. Sequence reads were collapsed and filtered to measure the absolute abundance of every unique TCRbeta CDR3 rearrangement. For each sample, productive Simpson clonality was calculated as the square root of Simpson's diversity index over productive rearrangements. TCRdb took this table from immuneACCESS and kept in-frame rearrangements with V and J called. Such tables lack part of the clones; where checked against another copy, unresolved V genes explain under half of the gap, and the rest is unexplained. The DNA gave D and trimming, while V, J and clone size come from that table. Here the sample has under 350,000 clones; roughly 85% occur a single time. In total, the top ten clones hold about 4.5% of the sample.

Reading the germline V gene gives CDR1 SNHLY and CDR2 FYNNEI. V has 6 bases trimmed and J has 1 base trimmed; junction bases matching no gene number 6. Counted from cysteine to phenylalanine, this CDR3 has 15 amino acids. Kept here is only the CDR3 DNA, which spans 45 bases and is read in frame from base 1. The sequence came from a man aged 55 to 69 who had recovered from COVID-19. The chain is made from TRBV2 and TRBJ2-5, and 9 junctional nucleotides match TRBD1. The sequencing sample was made of peripheral blood. The CDR3 loop reads CASSRWTGAQETQYF. The sequence in DNA is TGTGCCAGCAGCAGATGGACAGGGGCCCAAGAGACCCAGTACTTC.